This entry lists 27 T cell receptor beta chains sequenced from one sample in a study of blood T cell repertoires in COVID-19. Profiled with immunoSEQ multiplex PCR; TCRdb holds only in-frame clones, not every one. This table holds over 100,000 clones, 80% to 85% found once. The sequenced material came from peripheral blood. All receptors derive from a man in his 70s with acute or convalescent COVID-19.

V gene TRBV7-3 combines with J gene TRBJ2-1, with 7 bases matching TRBD1. This CDR3 region has 13 residues. Germline V gene data show CDR1 as SGHTA and CDR2 as FQGTGA. V dropped 3 bases and J dropped 7; count of bases not matched to a gene: 3. This chain's CDR3 is CASSLGTDNEQFF. The CDR3 nucleotides are TGTGCCAGCAGCTTGGGGACAGATAATGAGCAGTTCTTC.

V is TRBV4-1 and J is TRBJ1-3, with 9 bases that match TRBD1. The V gene's germline CDR1 is MGHRA and CDR2 YSYEKL. This CDR3 has 16 residues. With V trimmed by 4 bases and J by 2 bases, 6 bases remained unmatched. The CDR3, as DNA: TGCGCCAGCAGCCCATGGGACAGGGTCGCTGGAAACACCATATATTTT. Amino acid sequence: CASSPWDRVAGNTIYF.

This sequence joins TRBV5-4 and TRBJ2-4, with 8 bases aligning to TRBD1. Per germline, CDR1 SGHNT and CDR2 YYREEE (reference sequence). CDR3 length: 15 amino acids. V dropped 1 base and J dropped 3; count of bases not matched to a gene: 3. This CDR3 reads CASSLTGGDKNIQYF. The CDR3 DNA reads TGTGCCAGCAGCTTGACAGGGGGTGACAAAAACATTCAGTACTTC.

The chain recombines TRBV6-4 with TRBJ2-3; D possibly corresponds to TRBD1 (5 bases). In germline, CDR1 is MRHNA, CDR2 SNTAGT. With 3 bases removed from V and 0 bases from J, the gap between germline ends came to 10 bases. The CDR3 sequence is 15 residues long. The CDR3 spells CASSEQGSSTDTQYF. In nucleotides, the CDR3 is TGTGCCAGCAGTGAGCAGGGTTCTAGCACAGATACGCAGTATTTT.

V gene TRBV30 combines with J gene TRBJ1-1; 8 bases align to TRBD1. The germline CDR1 and CDR2 sequences are GTSNPN and SVGIG (reference sequence). The V gene end was trimmed by 2 bases and the J gene end by 9 bases; junction bases not matched to a gene: 5. The CDR3 is 12 residues long. The CDR3 spells CAWSNSRGQAFF. CDR3 sequence (DNA): TGTGCCTGGAGTAACAGCAGGGGGCAAGCTTTCTTT.

J is TRBJ2-5 and V is TRBV10-1; D might be TRBD1 (6 bases). V was cut by 7 bases and J by 0 bases, with 15 bases left in between. This CDR3 is built from 15 residues. Germline V gene lookup returns CDR1 WNHNN and CDR2 SYGVQD (reference sequence). CDR3 in amino acids: CASNQQGLNQETQYF. CDR3 sequence (DNA): TGCGCCAGCAATCAACAGGGATTGAACCAAGAGACCCAGTACTTC.

The gene calls are TRBV5-1 and TRBJ2-3, with a tentative D call TRBD1 (6 bases). There are 15 residues in the CDR3. Germline V gene sequence: CDR1 SGHRS, CDR2 YFSETQ. Trimming left V 5 bases short and J 0 bases short, with 13 bases between. CDR3 in DNA: TGCGCCAGCAGAAGACCCGGACAGAGCACAGATACGCAGTATTTT. Its protein product is CASRRPGQSTDTQYF.

The rearrangement links TRBV7-9 to TRBJ1-2; 9 bases fit TRBD1. The CDR3 loop spans 16 amino acids. Germline V lookup: CDR1 SEHNR, CDR2 FQNEAQ (reference sequence). V was pared by 3 bases and J by 6 bases, with 11 bases of the junction left unmatched. CDR3 nucleotide sequence: TGTGCCAGCAGCTTTTACCAAGGGGGGACAGGGAATGGCTACACCTTC. This sequence encodes CASSFYQGGTGNGYTF.

This chain connects TRBV19 to TRBJ1-4, with D unclear. Germline CDR1 and CDR2: LNHDA and SQIVND (reference sequence). CDR3 size: 15 residues. Trimming took off 5 bases at V and 1 base at J, with 11 bases between the two ends. DNA for the CDR3: TGTGCCAGTAGTGGGCTGGGCAGAACTAATGAAAAACTGTTTTTT. Its translation is CASSGLGRTNEKLFF.

The chain joins TRBV5-1 to TRBJ2-5; tentative D call: TRBD1 (6 bases). The CDR3 has 14 amino acids. Trimming took 7 bases from V and 1 from J, leaving 14 bases between them. Germline V lookup: CDR1 SGHRS, CDR2 YFSETQ. The CDR3, as DNA: TGCGCCAGCCACAAGCAGGGGCCCCAAGAGACCCAGTACTTC. This codes for CASHKQGPQETQYF.

This chain joins TRBV2 and TRBJ2-7, with D possibly TRBD1 on 6 matching bases. Trimming pared 5 bases from V and 4 bases from J, leaving 6 bases between. The CDR3 is 11 residues long. The germline CDR1 and CDR2 sequences are SNHLY and FYNNEI. CDR3 residues: CASSRGYEQYF. In nucleotides, the CDR3 is TGTGCCAGCAGTAGGGGGTACGAGCAGTACTTC.

The chain couples TRBV6-5 to TRBJ2-1, with 15 bases lining up with TRBD2. Germline CDR1 is MNHEY and CDR2 is SVGAGI. This CDR3 has 15 amino acids. V gave up 6 bases and J gave up 9 bases; unmatched junction bases: 6. CDR3: CASRAGTSGRIEQFF. CDR3 bases: TGTGCCAGCAGGGCCGGGACTAGCGGGAGGATTGAGCAGTTCTTC.

V usage is TRBV5-1 and J usage is TRBJ1-2, with 10 bases that match TRBD1. The germline CDR1 and CDR2 sequences are SGHRS and YFSETQ. There are 16 residues in the CDR3. Trimming removed 4 bases from V and 4 bases from J; junction bases left unmatched: 10. In DNA form, the CDR3 reads TGCGCCAGCAGCGGATGGGGACAGGGGAATTCCTATGGCTACACCTTC. Translating gives CASSGWGQGNSYGYTF.

V and J are TRBV27 and TRBJ1-2; weak D call: TRBD1 (6 bases). V lost 3 bases and J lost 4, with 6 bases in between. CDR1 and CDR2 (germline): MNHEY, SMNVEV (reference sequence). This CDR3 is 12 amino acids long. The CDR3 protein is CASSFRGYGYTF. The CDR3 DNA reads as TGTGCCAGCAGTTTCAGGGGCTATGGCTACACCTTC.

The CDR3 sequence is CASSHGQPSGNTIYF. CDR3 nucleotide sequence: TGCGCCAGCAGCCACGGACAGCCATCTGGAAACACCATATATTTT. The chain uses TRBV5-1 and TRBJ1-3, with a weak D call TRBD1 (6 bases). The CDR3 is made up of 15 amino acids. V was clipped by 4 bases and J by 1 base, with 12 bases between them. Per germline, CDR1 SGHRS and CDR2 YFSETQ. The entire variable domain, with the rest obtained from reference TRBV5-1 and TRBJ1-3, is as follows: KAGVTQTPRYLIKTRGQQVTLSCSPISGHRSVSWYQQTPGQGLQFLFEYFSETQRNKGNFPGRFSGRQFSNSRSEMNVSTLELGDSALYLCASSHGQPSGNTIYFGEGSWLTVV.

This clone was recorded a few times. The rearrangement links TRBV19 to TRBJ1-2; maybe TRBD1 (6 bases). V lost 7 bases, J lost 1 base, and 10 bases lay in between. The CDR3 has 13 residues. Germline V gene data show CDR1 as LNHDA and CDR2 as SQIVND (reference sequence). In DNA form, the CDR3 reads TGTGCCAGTACGGGACACCTTAACTATGGCTACACCTTC. It specifies CASTGHLNYGYTF.

In DNA, the CDR3 is TGTGCCAGCAGAAGAAAGAACCCCGGGACAGATACGCAGTATTTT. Encoded protein: CASRRKNPGTDTQYF. The chain employs TRBV27 and TRBJ2-3; D is unresolved. Germline V CDR1 and CDR2: MNHEY, SMNVEV (reference sequence). The CDR3 covers 15 residues. Trimming stripped 6 bases from V and 3 bases from J, with 16 bases between.

This clone was seen a single time. The rearrangement joins TRBV7-9 to TRBJ2-1, with D maybe TRBD2 (5 bases). The CDR3 is 16 residues long. V was cut by 3 bases and J by 1 base, with 13 bases left in between. CDR1 and CDR2 (germline): SEHNR, FQNEAQ (reference sequence). The DNA of the CDR3 is TGTGCCAGCAGCTTCACGCGGGTTCTTTCCTACAATGAGCAGTTCTTC. Translating gives CASSFTRVLSYNEQFF.

CDR3 DNA sequence: TGTGCCAGCAGGCCACTCGGGGAAAACTATGGCTACACCTTC. Translating gives CASRPLGENYGYTF. The rearrangement uses TRBV7-9 and TRBJ1-2; D is undetermined. CDR1 is SEHNR and CDR2 is FQNEAQ in the germline V gene (reference sequence). The CDR3 has 14 amino acids. Trimming removed 6 bases at V and 2 bases at J, with 13 bases between.

V usage is TRBV20-1 and J usage is TRBJ1-4; D gene ambiguous. Germline loops: CDR1 DFQATT, CDR2 SNEGSKA (reference sequence). The CDR3 covers 12 residues. V was clipped by 3 bases and J by 3 bases, with 5 bases between them. The CDR3 protein is CSASRSNEKLFF. CDR3 in DNA: TGCAGTGCTAGTCGGTCTAATGAAAAACTGTTTTTT.

V usage is TRBV7-3 and J usage is TRBJ2-1; possible D gene TRBD1, 6 bases. The CDR3 has 15 residues. The V gene lost 5 bases and the J gene lost 3 bases, with 14 bases spanning the gap. Per germline, CDR1 SGHTA and CDR2 FQGTGA. This chain's CDR3 is CASSPDVGGYNEQFF. CDR3 sequence (DNA): TGTGCCAGCAGCCCGGACGTAGGGGGCTACAATGAGCAGTTCTTC. The whole variable domain, remainder taken from reference TRBV7-3 and TRBJ2-1, is GAGVSQTPSNKVTEKGKYVELRCDPISGHTALYWYRQSLGQGPEFLIYFQGTGAADDSGLPNDRFFAVRPEGSVSTLKIQRTERGDSAVYLCASSPDVGGYNEQFFGPGTRLTVL.

V is TRBV28 and J is TRBJ2-5; tentatively, D is TRBD1 (6 bases). The V gene's germline CDR1 is MDHEN and CDR2 SYDVKM. Between the trimmed V and J ends, which lost 2 bases and 4 bases, there was a span of 23 bases. The CDR3 is 18 residues long. CDR3 coding DNA: TGTGCCAGCAGTTTAACGGGATCTGGCAGGGGTTCACCAGAGACCCAGTACTTC. Translated, it gives CASSLTGSGRGSPETQYF. Full variable domain (rest looked up from reference TRBV28 and TRBJ2-5): DVKVTQSSRYLVKRTGEKVFLECVQDMDHENMFWYRQDPGLGLRLIYFSYDVKMKEKGDIPEGYSVSREKKERFSLILESASTNQTSMYLCASSLTGSGRGSPETQYFGPGTRLLVL.

The chain joins TRBV28 to TRBJ2-2, with 7 positions matching TRBD1. Per germline, CDR1 MDHEN and CDR2 SYDVKM. The CDR3 extends over 14 amino acids. V shed 4 bases and J 7 bases; nucleotides not matched to a gene: 6. The CDR3, as DNA: TGTGCCAGCAGTTCCGTAGGGGGCGGCGGGGAGCTGTTTTTT. Translating gives CASSSVGGGGELFF.

This clone was seen a few times. V is TRBV5-5 and J is TRBJ1-1, with D possibly matching TRBD1 (6 bases). In germline, CDR1 is SGHKS, CDR2 YYEKEE (reference sequence). The CDR3 is made up of 11 amino acids. V lost 6 bases, J lost 8 bases, and 11 bases lay in between. The CDR3 sequence is CASTQGQEAFF. In DNA, the CDR3 is TGTGCCAGCACCCAGGGGCAGGAAGCTTTCTTT.

This clone was detected once. This chain's CDR3 is CASSKDMSEAFF. CDR3 sequence (DNA): TGTGCCAGCAGTAAGGACATGTCTGAAGCTTTCTTT. The chain employs TRBV6-5 and TRBJ1-1; D might be TRBD1 (5 bases). The CDR3 is 12 amino acids. The germline V gene encodes CDR1 MNHEY and CDR2 SVGAGI. Trimming cost V 5 bases and J 6 bases, with 10 bases left between them.

The chain uses TRBV7-9 and TRBJ2-6; no firm D call. The germline gives CDR1 SEHNR, CDR2 FQNEAQ (reference sequence). The germline V and J ends were trimmed by 5 bases and 4 bases, with 9 bases remaining between them. The CDR3 sequence is 14 residues long. CDR3 sequence (DNA): TGTGCCAGCAGCCCCGTGAGCGGGGCCAACGTCCTGACTTTC. Its translation is CASSPVSGANVLTF.

This chain connects TRBV30 to TRBJ1-2; 9 positions agree with TRBD1. V shed 0 bases, J shed 8 bases, and the junction held 10 bases outside the gene matches. The CDR3 has 15 residues. Germline V lookup: CDR1 GTSNPN, CDR2 SVGIG (reference sequence). The CDR3 loop is CAWSVTGTGRGGYTF. The CDR3 DNA reads as TGTGCCTGGAGTGTAACAGGGACAGGGAGAGGAGGCTACACCTTC.